This TCR beta chain was found in a study of T cell responses to AZD1222 COVID-19 vaccine. Overall study findings and caveats: Clonal diversity may have been underestimated, and the donors were mostly white British, with more females than males.

Details on this clone: Its antigen is not known.

The CDR3 is 16 amino acids. Germline V lookup: CDR1 MNHEY, CDR2 SVGEGT. With 2 bases clipped from V and 2 bases from J, the junction kept 7 bases outside the gene matches. Clones were read by immunoSEQ multiplex PCR, and TCRdb kept only the in-frame ones, dropping some. The table shows roughly 48,000 clones, with about 88% occurring only once. The material was peripheral blood, obtained 28 days after the second AZD1222 dose. This receptor was identified in an adult who received the AZD1222 COVID-19 vaccine. V gene TRBV6-2 or TRBV6-3 combines with J gene TRBJ2-5; 8 nucleotides line up with TRBD2. CDR3: CASSYGVSGVQETQYF. The CDR3, as DNA: TGTGCCAGCAGTTACGGAGTTAGCGGGGTTCAAGAGACCCAGTACTTC.